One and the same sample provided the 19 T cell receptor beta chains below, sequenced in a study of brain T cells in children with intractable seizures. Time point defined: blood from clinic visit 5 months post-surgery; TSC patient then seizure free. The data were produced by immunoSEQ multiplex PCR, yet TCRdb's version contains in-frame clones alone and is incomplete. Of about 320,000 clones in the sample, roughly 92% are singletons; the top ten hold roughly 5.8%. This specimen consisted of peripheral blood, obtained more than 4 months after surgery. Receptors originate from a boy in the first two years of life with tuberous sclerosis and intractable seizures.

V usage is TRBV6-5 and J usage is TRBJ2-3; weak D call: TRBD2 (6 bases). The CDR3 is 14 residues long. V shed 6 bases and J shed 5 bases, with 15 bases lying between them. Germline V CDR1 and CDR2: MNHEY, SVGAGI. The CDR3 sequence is CASSYDPGGDTQYF. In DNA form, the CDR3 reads TGTGCCAGCAGCTACGACCCCGGGGGAGATACGCAGTATTTT.

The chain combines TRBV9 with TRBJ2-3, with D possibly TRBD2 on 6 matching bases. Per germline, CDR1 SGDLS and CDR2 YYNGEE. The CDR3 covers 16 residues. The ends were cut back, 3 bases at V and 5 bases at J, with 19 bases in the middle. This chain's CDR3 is CASSGDLGGDGDTQYF. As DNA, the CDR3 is TGTGCCAGCAGCGGGGACCTGGGGGGTGATGGAGATACGCAGTATTTT.

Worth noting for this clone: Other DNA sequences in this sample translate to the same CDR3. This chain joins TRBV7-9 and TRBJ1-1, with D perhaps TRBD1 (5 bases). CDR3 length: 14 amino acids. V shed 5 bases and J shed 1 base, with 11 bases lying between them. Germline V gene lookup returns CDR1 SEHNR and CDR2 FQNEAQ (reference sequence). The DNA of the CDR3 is TGTGCCAGCAGCCCCCCCGGGGCGAACACTGAAGCTTTCTTT. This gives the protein CASSPPGANTEAFF.

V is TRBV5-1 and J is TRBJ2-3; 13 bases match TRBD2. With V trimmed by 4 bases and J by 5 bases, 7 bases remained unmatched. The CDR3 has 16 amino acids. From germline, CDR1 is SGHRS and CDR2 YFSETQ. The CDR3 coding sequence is TGCGCCAGCAGCCACAGGGGGACTAGCGGGATAGATACGCAGTATTTT. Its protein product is CASSHRGTSGIDTQYF.

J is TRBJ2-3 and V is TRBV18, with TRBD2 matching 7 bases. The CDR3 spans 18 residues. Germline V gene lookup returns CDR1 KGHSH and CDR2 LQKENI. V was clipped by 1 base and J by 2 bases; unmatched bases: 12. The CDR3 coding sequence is TGTGCCAGCTCACCACAACCGAGGGGACTATCGAACACAGATACGCAGTATTTT. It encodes CASSPQPRGLSNTDTQYF.

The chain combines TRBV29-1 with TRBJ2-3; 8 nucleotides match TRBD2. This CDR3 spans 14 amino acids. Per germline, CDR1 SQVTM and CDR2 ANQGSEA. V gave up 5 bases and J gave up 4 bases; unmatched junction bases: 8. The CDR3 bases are TGCAGCGTTACTAGCGGAGGGGCGGCAGATACGCAGTATTTT. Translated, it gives CSVTSGGAADTQYF.

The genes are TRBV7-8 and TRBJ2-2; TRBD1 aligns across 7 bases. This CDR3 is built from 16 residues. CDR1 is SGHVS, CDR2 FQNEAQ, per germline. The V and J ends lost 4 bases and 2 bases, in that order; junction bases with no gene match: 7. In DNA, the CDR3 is TGTGCCAGCAGCTACTCGACAGGGATTAACACCGGGGAGCTGTTTTTT. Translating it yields CASSYSTGINTGELFF.

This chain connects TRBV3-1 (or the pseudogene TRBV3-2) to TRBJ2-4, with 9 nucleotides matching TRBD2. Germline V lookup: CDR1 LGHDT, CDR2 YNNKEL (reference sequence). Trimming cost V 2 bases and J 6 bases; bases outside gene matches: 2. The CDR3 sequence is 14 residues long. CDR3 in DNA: TGTGCCAGCAGCCAAAATAGCGGGGGAAACATTCAGTACTTC. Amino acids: CASSQNSGGNIQYF.

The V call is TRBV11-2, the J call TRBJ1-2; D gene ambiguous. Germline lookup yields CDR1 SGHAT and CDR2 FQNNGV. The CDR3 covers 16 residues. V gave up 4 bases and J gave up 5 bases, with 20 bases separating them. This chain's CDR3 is CASSSAAGRRPYGYTF. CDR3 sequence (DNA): TGTGCCAGCAGCTCCGCCGCTGGGCGGAGACCATATGGCTACACCTTC.

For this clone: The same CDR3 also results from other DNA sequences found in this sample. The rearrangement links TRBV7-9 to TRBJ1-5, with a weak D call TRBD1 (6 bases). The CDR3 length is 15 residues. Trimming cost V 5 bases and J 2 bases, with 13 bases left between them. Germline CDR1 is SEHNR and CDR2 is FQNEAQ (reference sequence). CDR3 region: CASSLSGQGNQPQHF. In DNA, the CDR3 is TGTGCCAGCAGCCTGTCGGGACAAGGCAATCAGCCCCAGCATTTT. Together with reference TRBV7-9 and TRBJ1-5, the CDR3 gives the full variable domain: DTGVSQNPRHKITKRGQNVTFRCDPISEHNRLYWYRQTLGQGPEFLTYFQNEAQLEKSRLLSDRFSAERPKGSFSTLEIQRTEQGDSAMYLCASSLSGQGNQPQHFGDGTRLSIL.

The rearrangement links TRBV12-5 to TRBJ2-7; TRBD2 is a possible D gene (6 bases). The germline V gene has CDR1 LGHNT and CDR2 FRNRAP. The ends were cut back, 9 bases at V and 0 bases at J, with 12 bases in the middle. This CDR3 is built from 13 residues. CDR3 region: CASGLLTSYEQYF. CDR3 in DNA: TGTGCTAGCGGACTACTCACCTCCTACGAGCAGTACTTC. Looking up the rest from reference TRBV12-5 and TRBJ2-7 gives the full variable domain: DARVTQTPRHKVTEMGQEVTMRCQPILGHNTVFWYRQTMMQGLELLAYFRNRAPLDDSGMPKDRFSAEMPDATLATLKIQPSEPRDSAVYFCASGLLTSYEQYFGPGTRLTVT.

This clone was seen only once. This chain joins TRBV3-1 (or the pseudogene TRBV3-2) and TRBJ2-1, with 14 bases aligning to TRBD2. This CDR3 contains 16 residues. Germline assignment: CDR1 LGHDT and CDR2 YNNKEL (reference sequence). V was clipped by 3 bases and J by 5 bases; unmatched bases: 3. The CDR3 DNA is TGTGCCAGCAGCCACGTGGGACTAGCGGGGGACAATGAGCAGTTCTTC. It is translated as CASSHVGLAGDNEQFF.

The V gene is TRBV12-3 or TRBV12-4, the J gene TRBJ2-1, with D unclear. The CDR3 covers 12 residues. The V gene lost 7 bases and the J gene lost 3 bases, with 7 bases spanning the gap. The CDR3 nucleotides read TGTGCCAGCATGGCTCTCTACAATGAGCAGTTCTTC. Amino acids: CASMALYNEQFF.

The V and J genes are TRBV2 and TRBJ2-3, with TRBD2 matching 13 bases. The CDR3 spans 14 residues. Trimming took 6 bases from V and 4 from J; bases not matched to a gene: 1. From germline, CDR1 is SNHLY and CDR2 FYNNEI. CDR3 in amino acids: CASRLAGGSDTQYF. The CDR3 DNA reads TGTGCCAGCAGACTAGCGGGGGGGTCAGATACGCAGTATTTT.

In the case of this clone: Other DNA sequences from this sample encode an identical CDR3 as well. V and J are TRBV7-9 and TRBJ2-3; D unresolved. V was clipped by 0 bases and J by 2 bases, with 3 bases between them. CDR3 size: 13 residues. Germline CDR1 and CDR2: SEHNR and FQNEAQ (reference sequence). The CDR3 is CASSLANTDTQYF. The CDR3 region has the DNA TGTGCCAGCAGCTTAGCTAACACAGATACGCAGTATTTT.

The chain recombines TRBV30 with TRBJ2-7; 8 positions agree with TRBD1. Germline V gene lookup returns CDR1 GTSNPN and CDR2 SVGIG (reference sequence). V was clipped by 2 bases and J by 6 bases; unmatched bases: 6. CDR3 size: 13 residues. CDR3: CAWSTGQGGEQYF. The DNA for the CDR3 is TGTGCCTGGAGTACCGGACAGGGTGGCGAGCAGTACTTC. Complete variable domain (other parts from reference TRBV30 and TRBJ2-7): SQTIHQWPATLVQPVGSPLSLECTVEGTSNPNLYWYRQAAGRGLQLLFYSVGIGQISSEVPQNLSASRPQDRQFILSSKKLLLSDSGFYLCAWSTGQGGEQYFGPGTRLTVT.

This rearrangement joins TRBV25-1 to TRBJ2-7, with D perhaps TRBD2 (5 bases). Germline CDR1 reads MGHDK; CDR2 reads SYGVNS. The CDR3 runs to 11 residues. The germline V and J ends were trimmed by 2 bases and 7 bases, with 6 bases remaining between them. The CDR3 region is CASSETGEQYF. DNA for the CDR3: TGTGCCAGCAGTGAAACGGGGGAGCAGTACTTC.

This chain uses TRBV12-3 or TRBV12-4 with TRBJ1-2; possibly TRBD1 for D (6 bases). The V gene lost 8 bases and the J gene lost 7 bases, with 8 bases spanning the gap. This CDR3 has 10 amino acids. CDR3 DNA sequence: TGTGCCAGCGGCAGGGGTGGCTACACCTTC. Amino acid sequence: CASGRGGYTF.

CDR3 region: CASSTDRYNEKLFF. The CDR3 bases are TGTGCCAGCAGTACCGACAGGTACAATGAAAAACTGTTTTTT. This chain connects TRBV6-5 to TRBJ1-4, with a possible D match to TRBD1 (6 bases). Trimming took off 5 bases at V and 5 bases at J, with 12 bases between the two ends. The CDR3 sequence is 14 residues long. Germline CDR1 reads MNHEY; CDR2 reads SVGAGI.